Following are 28 T cell receptor beta chains from one sample sequenced in a study of T cells after yellow fever vaccination. Via MiXCR, TCRdb re-called the 5' RACE reads, giving one row per CDR3 protein. This repertoire shows approximately 330,000 distinct CDR3 sequences, roughly 3.9% found once; its top ten account for about 22%. The material was PBMCs, obtained 5 days after the yellow fever booster vaccination. These receptors were taken from a man aged 18 to 29 who received the YFV17D yellow fever vaccine.

This clonotype was seen ten or more times. The V gene is TRBV7-6, the J gene TRBJ2-5; tentatively, D is TRBD1 (6 bases). The CDR3 runs to 15 residues. V lost 0 bases and J 4 bases, leaving 12 bases between the germline ends. CDR1 and CDR2 from the germline V gene are SGHVS and FNYEAQ. Here the CDR3 reads CASSLASARGETQYF. The CDR3 DNA is TGTGCCAGCAGCTTAGCGTCGGCCAGGGGAGAGACCCAGTACTTC.

This clonotype appeared a few times. The chain combines TRBV30 with TRBJ2-6; TRBD1 aligns across 7 bases. After removal of 1 base from V and 2 bases from J, the junction contained 2 bases not matched to a gene. The V gene's germline CDR1 is GTSNPN and CDR2 SVGIG (reference sequence). The CDR3 totals 15 residues. CDR3 sequence: CAWSEGAPGANVLTF. The CDR3 region has the DNA TGTGCCTGGAGTGAGGGGGCCCCTGGGGCCAACGTCCTGACTTTC. Drawing the rest from reference TRBV30 and TRBJ2-6, the complete variable domain is SQTIHQWPATLVQPVGSPLSLECTVEGTSNPNLYWYRQAAGRGLQLLFYSVGIGQISSEVPQNLSASRPQDRQFILSSKKLLLSDSGFYLCAWSEGAPGANVLTFGAGSRLTVL.

V usage is TRBV4-1 and J usage is TRBJ1-2; 8 positions agree with TRBD1. V shed 0 bases, J shed 7 bases, and the junction held 13 bases outside the gene matches. The CDR3 is 17 amino acids. Per the germline V gene, CDR1 is MGHRA and CDR2 is YSYEKL. CDR3 loop: CASSQDPPRTGYGGYTF. In nucleotides, the CDR3 is TGCGCCAGCAGCCAAGATCCTCCCAGGACAGGGTACGGTGGCTACACCTTC.

The rearrangement uses TRBV28 and TRBJ1-5; D is unresolved. The CDR3 is 14 residues long. Trimming took off 8 bases at V and 3 bases at J, with 14 bases between the two ends. In germline, CDR1 is MDHEN, CDR2 SYDVKM. This chain's CDR3 is CASDEHALNQPQHF. As DNA, the CDR3 is TGTGCCAGCGACGAACATGCCCTCAATCAGCCCCAGCATTTT.

Note on this clonotype: This clone may be a read error of a much larger clone one base away. The conserved phenylalanine or tryptophan normally closing the CDR3 is absent here, so this likely arose from a read error. This chain links TRBV7-2 with TRBJ1-2, with D perhaps matching TRBD1 (6 bases). CDR3 length equals 14 residues. V was cut by 6 bases and J by 8 bases, with 19 bases left in between. Germline V CDR1 and CDR2: SGHTA, FQGNSA. Here the CDR3 reads CASRTGVGVVGYTL. Here the CDR3 DNA reads TGTGCCAGCAGGACAGGAGTGGGGGTGGTGGGCTACACCCTC.

This clonotype has just a few counts. V is TRBV7-3 and J is TRBJ1-1; possibly TRBD1 for D (5 bases). Germline CDR1 is SGHTA and CDR2 is FQGTGA. The CDR3 totals 15 residues. The germline V and J ends were trimmed by 0 bases and 0 bases, with 8 bases remaining between them. Here the CDR3 reads CASSLTGVMNTEAFF. CDR3 bases: TGTGCCAGCAGCTTAACGGGGGTAATGAACACTGAAGCTTTCTTT.

This clonotype has a count of ten or more. V gene TRBV7-2 combines with J gene TRBJ1-3; maybe TRBD1 (6 bases). The V and J ends lost 4 bases and 0 bases respectively, with 13 bases between them. There are 16 residues in the CDR3. From germline, CDR1 is SGHTA and CDR2 FQGNSA. For the CDR3, the DNA is TGTGCCAGCAGCTCCGCACAGGGATACTCTGGAAACACCATATATTTT. It is translated as CASSSAQGYSGNTIYF.

This clonotype was seen more than once but under ten times. The rearrangement joins TRBV12-5 to TRBJ2-2; D perhaps matches TRBD1 (6 bases). Trimming stripped 6 bases from V and 0 bases from J, with 11 bases between. The CDR3 extends over 15 amino acids. Germline CDR1 is LGHNT and CDR2 is FRNRAP. CDR3 bases: TGTGCTAGTGGAGGTGGACAGTCGAACACCGGGGAGCTGTTTTTT. As protein: CASGGGQSNTGELFF.

This clonotype occurred many times. The V and J genes are TRBV29-1 and TRBJ1-1, with 8 bases matching TRBD1. Germline CDR1 reads SQVTM; CDR2 reads ANQGSEA. The ends lost 3 bases at V and 4 bases at J; junction bases unmatched: 4. The CDR3 is made up of 13 amino acids. The CDR3 spells CSVEGTGITEAFF. CDR3 sequence (DNA): TGCAGCGTTGAGGGGACAGGAATCACTGAAGCTTTCTTT.

This clonotype appeared many times. The chain joins TRBV7-9 to TRBJ2-7, with 8 bases identical to TRBD2. Unmatched junction bases numbered 7, after V lost 0 bases and J lost 3 bases. The CDR3 consists of 16 residues. Germline assignment: CDR1 SEHNR and CDR2 FQNEAQ (reference sequence). This CDR3 reads CASSLAAAGGSYEQYV. The CDR3 DNA reads as TGTGCCAGCAGCTTAGCGGCGGCGGGGGGTAGCTACGAGCAGTACGTC.

In its sample, this clonotype was seen many times. The V gene is TRBV5-1, the J gene TRBJ2-3, with D uncertain. In germline, CDR1 is SGHRS, CDR2 YFSETQ. Trimming pared 1 base from V and 3 bases from J, leaving 9 bases between. This CDR3 contains 14 residues. The CDR3 nucleotides are TGCGCCAGCAGCTTGACTATTGGAACAGATACGCAGTATTTT. The encoded protein is CASSLTIGTDTQYF.

This clonotype was seen at least ten times. The chain couples TRBV12-3 or TRBV12-4 to TRBJ1-1; tentative D call: TRBD1 (6 bases). CDR3 size: 14 residues. V shed 3 bases and J shed 1 base, with 9 bases lying between them. The CDR3 loop is CASSFLQGNTEAFF. The CDR3 DNA follows: TGTGCCAGCAGTTTCCTACAGGGGAACACTGAAGCTTTCTTT.

A few counts support this clonotype. The chain employs TRBV6-5 and TRBJ1-2, with D hard to call. Trimming left V 6 bases short and J 7 bases short, with 21 bases between. CDR1 and CDR2 from the germline V gene are MNHEY and SVGAGI. CDR3 size: 15 residues. This chain's CDR3 is CASSSTGGSGSGYTF. In nucleotides, the CDR3 is TGTGCCAGCAGCTCTACTGGTGGGTCGGGTAGTGGCTACACCTTC.

This clonotype was seen more than once but under ten times. The rearrangement links TRBV9 to TRBJ1-6, with D perhaps matching TRBD1 (6 bases). Germline CDR1 and CDR2: SGDLS and YYNGEE. The CDR3 totals 15 residues. V was trimmed by 4 bases and J by 6 bases, leaving 14 bases between them. The CDR3 sequence is CASSTLQGVNSPLHF. The CDR3 DNA reads as TGTGCCAGCAGCACCTTACAGGGAGTTAATTCACCCCTCCACTTT.

This clonotype was seen a handful of times. This chain joins TRBV20-1 and TRBJ1-2, with D possibly being TRBD1 (6 bases). The V gene lost 3 bases and the J gene lost 6 bases, with 14 bases spanning the gap. The CDR3 is 13 amino acids. CDR1 and CDR2 (germline): DFQATT, SNEGSKA (reference sequence). The DNA for the CDR3 is TGCAGTGCTAGGGGGGGGCAGGGAAATGGCTACACCTTC. It codes for CSARGGQGNGYTF.

This clonotype was counted ten times or more. The rearrangement uses TRBV29-1 and TRBJ1-5; 8 bases are shared with TRBD1. CDR1 and CDR2 from the germline V gene are SQVTM and ANQGSEA. CDR3 length: 13 amino acids. With V trimmed by 1 base and J by 6 bases, 2 bases remained unmatched. CDR3 sequence: CSVEAGGGQPQHF. The DNA of the CDR3 is TGCAGCGTTGAAGCAGGGGGCGGTCAGCCCCAGCATTTT. The whole variable domain, remainder taken from reference TRBV29-1 and TRBJ1-5, is SAVISQKPSRDICQRGTSLTIQCQVDSQVTMMFWYRQQPGQSLTLIATANQGSEATYESGFVIDKFPISRPNLTFSTLTVSNMSPEDSSIYLCSVEAGGGQPQHFGDGTRLSIL.

This clonotype was detected many times. The J gene is TRBJ2-2, the V gene TRBV20-1; no clear D gene. Germline assignment: CDR1 DFQATT and CDR2 SNEGSKA (reference sequence). Trimming stripped 1 base from V and 4 bases from J, with 4 bases between. The length of the CDR3 is 12 residues. The CDR3 DNA reads TGCAGTGCTAGAGGAGGCACCGGGGAGCTGTTTTTT. This encodes CSARGGTGELFF.

The chain employs TRBV11-2 and TRBJ2-3; D perhaps matches TRBD2 (6 bases). Trimming cost V 8 bases and J 4 bases, with 22 bases left between them. Germline V gene data show CDR1 as SGHAT and CDR2 as FQNNGV. The CDR3 consists of 16 residues. The DNA for the CDR3 is TGTGCCAGCTTCCGCGCTTTGGGGGGTCGAGCAGATACGCAGTATTTT. This gives the protein CASFRALGGRADTQYF.

This clonotype was seen only a few times. The chain employs TRBV28 and TRBJ2-7; the match to TRBD1 covers 7 bases. The V segment lost 1 base and the J segment 3 bases; nucleotides outside the gene matches: 3. CDR1 is MDHEN, CDR2 SYDVKM, per germline. The CDR3 has 14 residues. CDR3: CASSLSAGGYEQYV. The DNA of the CDR3 is TGTGCCAGCAGTTTATCTGCAGGGGGCTACGAGCAGTACGTC.

The chain is built from TRBV5-1 and TRBJ2-1; D gene uncertain. Germline CDR1 SGHRS, CDR2 YFSETQ. V shed 0 bases and J shed 12 bases, with 16 bases lying between them. This CDR3 is built from 14 residues. The CDR3 nucleotides read TGCGCCAGCAGCTTGGCCTCCTCAATGTGGGGGCAGTTCTTC. It translates to CASSLASSMWGQFF.

The sample holds many counts of this clonotype. The gene calls are TRBV10-3 and TRBJ1-2; tentative D call: TRBD1 (5 bases). This CDR3 spans 17 amino acids. The germline V gene has CDR1 ENHRY and CDR2 SYGVKD. The V end was cut by 2 bases, the J end by 0 bases, with 16 bases between. The CDR3 here is CAISEPGPAASNYGYTF. CDR3 DNA sequence: TGTGCCATCAGTGAGCCAGGGCCCGCCGCCTCTAACTATGGCTACACCTTC.

This chain connects TRBV20-1 to TRBJ1-6; 7 bases are a match to TRBD1. This CDR3 is 13 amino acids long. Trimming took 6 bases from V and 14 from J; bases not matched to a gene: 13. Per the germline V gene, CDR1 is DFQATT and CDR2 is SNEGSKA (reference sequence). The CDR3 sequence: CSAKQGREFTLHF. The CDR3 DNA follows: TGCAGTGCAAAACAGGGGAGAGAGTTCACCCTCCACTTT.

The rearrangement links TRBV6-2 or TRBV6-3 to TRBJ1-4, with TRBD1 identical over 8 bases. J lost 6 bases, V lost 1 base, and 4 bases had no gene match. The CDR3 contains 15 residues. Germline loops: CDR1 MNHEY, CDR2 SVGEGT. CDR3 in amino acids: CASSYWGQVDEKLFF. CDR3 nucleotide sequence: TGTGCCAGCAGTTACTGGGGACAGGTGGATGAAAAACTGTTTTTT.

This clonotype was recorded at least ten times. J is TRBJ1-5 and V is TRBV5-1; TRBD1 might be the D (6 bases). V was shortened by 4 bases and J by 0 bases, with 14 bases between the two germline ends. Germline assignment: CDR1 SGHRS and CDR2 YFSETQ. This CDR3 has 16 amino acids. The CDR3 spells CASSRSGAFSNQPQHF. The CDR3 nucleotides are TGCGCCAGCAGCCGCTCGGGGGCGTTTAGCAATCAGCCCCAGCATTTT.

The chain joins TRBV6-5 to TRBJ1-1, with 9 bases identical to TRBD1. V was pared by 2 bases and J by 6 bases, with 10 bases of the junction left unmatched. The CDR3 consists of 16 residues. Germline CDR1 reads MNHEY; CDR2 reads SVGAGI. CDR3 nucleotides: TGTGCCAGCAGTTACATTCTGGGACAGGGACCATCTGAAGCTTTCTTT. This encodes CASSYILGQGPSEAFF.

This clonotype has ten or more counts. V and J are TRBV10-2 and TRBJ1-5; a weak D match, TRBD1 (5 bases). Germline CDR1 and CDR2: WSHSY and SAAADI. Trimming left V 4 bases short and J 0 bases short, with 10 bases between. The CDR3 length is 15 residues. This chain's CDR3 is CASSGDSHSNQPQHF. The DNA of the CDR3 is TGCGCCAGCAGTGGGGACTCTCATAGCAATCAGCCCCAGCATTTT.

This clonotype occurred many times. The genes are TRBV5-1 and TRBJ2-7, with TRBD1 as a possible D gene (5 bases). This CDR3 spans 13 amino acids. The germline V and J ends were trimmed by 5 bases and 5 bases, with 14 bases remaining between them. Germline V lookup: CDR1 SGHRS, CDR2 YFSETQ. CDR3 loop: CASRNQGSDEQYF. DNA for the CDR3: TGCGCCAGCAGGAATCAGGGATCCGACGAGCAGTACTTC.

The rearrangement links TRBV7-3 to TRBJ2-1; the match to TRBD2 covers 7 bases. The CDR3 consists of 14 residues. V was pared by 3 bases and J by 8 bases, with 7 bases of the junction left unmatched. The V gene's germline CDR1 is SGHTA and CDR2 FQGTGA. The CDR3 region is CASSFSGTNDEQFF. The CDR3 DNA reads TGTGCCAGCAGCTTCTCCGGGACTAACGATGAGCAGTTCTTC.